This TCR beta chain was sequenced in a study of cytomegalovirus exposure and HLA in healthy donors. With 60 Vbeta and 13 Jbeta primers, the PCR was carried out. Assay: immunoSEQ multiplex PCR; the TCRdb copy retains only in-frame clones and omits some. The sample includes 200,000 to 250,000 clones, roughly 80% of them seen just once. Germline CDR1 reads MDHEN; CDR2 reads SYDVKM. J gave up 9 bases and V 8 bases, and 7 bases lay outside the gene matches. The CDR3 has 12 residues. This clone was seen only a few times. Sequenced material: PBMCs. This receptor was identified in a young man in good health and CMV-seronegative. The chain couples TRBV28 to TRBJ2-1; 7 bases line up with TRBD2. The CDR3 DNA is TGTGCCAGCCAAAGCGGGGTGCTTGAGCAGTTCTTC. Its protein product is CASQSGVLEQFF.